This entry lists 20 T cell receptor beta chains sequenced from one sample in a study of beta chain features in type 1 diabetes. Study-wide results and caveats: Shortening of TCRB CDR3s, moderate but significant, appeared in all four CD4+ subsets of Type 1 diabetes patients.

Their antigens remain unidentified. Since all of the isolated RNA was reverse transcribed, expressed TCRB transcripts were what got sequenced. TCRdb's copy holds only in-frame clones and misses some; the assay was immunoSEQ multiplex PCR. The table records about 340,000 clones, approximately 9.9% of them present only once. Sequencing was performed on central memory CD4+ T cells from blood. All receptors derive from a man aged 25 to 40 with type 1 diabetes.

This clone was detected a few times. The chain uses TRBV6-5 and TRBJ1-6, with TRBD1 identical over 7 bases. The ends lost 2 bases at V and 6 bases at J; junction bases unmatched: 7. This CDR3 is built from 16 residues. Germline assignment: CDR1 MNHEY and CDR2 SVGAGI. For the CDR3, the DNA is TGTGCCAGCAGTTACGCTTTACAGGGGTTTAATTCACCCCTCCACTTT. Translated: CASSYALQGFNSPLHF.

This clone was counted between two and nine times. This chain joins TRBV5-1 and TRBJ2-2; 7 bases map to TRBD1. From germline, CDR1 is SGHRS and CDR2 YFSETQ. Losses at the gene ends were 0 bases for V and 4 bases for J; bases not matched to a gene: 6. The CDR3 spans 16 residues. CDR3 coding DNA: TGCGCCAGCAGCTTGGCCATGACAGGGTTCACCGGGGAGCTGTTTTTT. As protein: CASSLAMTGFTGELFF.

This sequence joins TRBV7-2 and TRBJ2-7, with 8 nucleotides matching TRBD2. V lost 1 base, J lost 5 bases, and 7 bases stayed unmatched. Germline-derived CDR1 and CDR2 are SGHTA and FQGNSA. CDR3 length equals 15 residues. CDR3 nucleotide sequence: TGTGCCAGCAGCTTAGGCGGGGGGCGGACCCACGAGCAGTACTTC. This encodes CASSLGGGRTHEQYF.

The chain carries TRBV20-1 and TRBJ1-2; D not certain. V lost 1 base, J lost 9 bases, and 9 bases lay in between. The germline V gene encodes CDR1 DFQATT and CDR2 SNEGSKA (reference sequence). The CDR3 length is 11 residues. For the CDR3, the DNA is TGCAGTGCTAGAGGGGAAGGGAGCTACACCTTC. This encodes CSARGEGSYTF.

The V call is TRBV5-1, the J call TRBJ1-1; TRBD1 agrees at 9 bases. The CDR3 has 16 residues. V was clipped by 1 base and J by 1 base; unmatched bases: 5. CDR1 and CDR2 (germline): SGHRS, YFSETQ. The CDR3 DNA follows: TGCGCCAGCAGCTTGACTACGGGACAGGGGAACACTGAAGCTTTCTTT. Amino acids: CASSLTTGQGNTEAFF.

CDR3 coding DNA: TGTGCCAGCTCTTATGGGACGGGATCATACGAGCAGTACTTC. This codes for CASSYGTGSYEQYF. This chain connects TRBV2 to TRBJ2-7, with D possibly called TRBD1 or TRBD2 (5 bases each). There are 14 residues in the CDR3. V was cut by 8 bases and J by 4 bases, with 18 bases left in between. Germline assignment: CDR1 SNHLY and CDR2 FYNNEI.

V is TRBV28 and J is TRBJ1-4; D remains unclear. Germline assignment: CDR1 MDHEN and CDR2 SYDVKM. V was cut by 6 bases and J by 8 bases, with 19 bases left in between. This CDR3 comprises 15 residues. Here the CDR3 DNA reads TGTGCCAGCAGCGTGCCTGGGAGTCCAGAGGAAAAACTGTTTTTT. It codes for CASSVPGSPEEKLFF.

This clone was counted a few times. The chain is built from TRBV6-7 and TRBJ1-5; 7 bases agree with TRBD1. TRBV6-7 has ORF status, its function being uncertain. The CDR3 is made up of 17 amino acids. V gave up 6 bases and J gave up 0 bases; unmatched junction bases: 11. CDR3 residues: CASRTTGTDNSNQPQHF. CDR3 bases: TGTGCCAGCAGAACTACCGGGACAGACAATAGCAATCAGCCCCAGCATTTT.

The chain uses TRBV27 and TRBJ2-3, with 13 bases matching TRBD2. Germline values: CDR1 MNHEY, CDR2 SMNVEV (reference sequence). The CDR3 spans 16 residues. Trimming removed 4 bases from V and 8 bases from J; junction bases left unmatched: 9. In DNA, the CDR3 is TGTGCCAGCAGTTCGACTAGCGGGGGGCCCACCGGTACGCAGTATTTT. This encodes CASSSTSGGPTGTQYF.

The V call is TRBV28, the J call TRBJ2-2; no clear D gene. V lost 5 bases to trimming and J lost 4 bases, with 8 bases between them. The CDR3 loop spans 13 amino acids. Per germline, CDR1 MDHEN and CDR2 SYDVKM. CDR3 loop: CASSPTSTGELFF. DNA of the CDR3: TGTGCCAGCAGTCCGACGAGCACCGGGGAGCTGTTTTTT.

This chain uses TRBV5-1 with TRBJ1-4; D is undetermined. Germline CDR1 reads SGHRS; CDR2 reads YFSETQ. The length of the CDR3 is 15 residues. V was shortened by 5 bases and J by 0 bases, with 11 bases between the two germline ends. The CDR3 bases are TGCGCCAGCAGAGTAAACGGTGCAACTAATGAAAAACTGTTTTTT. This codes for CASRVNGATNEKLFF.

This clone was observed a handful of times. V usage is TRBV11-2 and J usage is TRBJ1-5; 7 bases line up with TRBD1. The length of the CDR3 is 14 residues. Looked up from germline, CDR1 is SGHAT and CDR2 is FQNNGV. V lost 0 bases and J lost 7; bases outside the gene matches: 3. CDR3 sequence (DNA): TGTGCCAGCAGCTTAGAGACAGGGAGGCAGCCCCAGCATTTT. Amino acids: CASSLETGRQPQHF.

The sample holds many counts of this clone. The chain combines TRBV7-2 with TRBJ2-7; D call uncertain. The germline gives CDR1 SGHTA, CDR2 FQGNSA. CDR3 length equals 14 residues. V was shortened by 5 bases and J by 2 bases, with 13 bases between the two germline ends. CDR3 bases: TGTGCCAGCAGCCCCGATGAAGTTCCCTACGAGCAGTACTTC. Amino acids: CASSPDEVPYEQYF. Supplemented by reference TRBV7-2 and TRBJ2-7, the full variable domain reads GAGVSQSPSNKVTEKGKDVELRCDPISGHTALYWYRQSLGQGLEFLIYFQGNSAPDKSGLPSDRFSAERTGGSVSTLTIQRTQQEDSAVYLCASSPDEVPYEQYFGPGTRLTVT.

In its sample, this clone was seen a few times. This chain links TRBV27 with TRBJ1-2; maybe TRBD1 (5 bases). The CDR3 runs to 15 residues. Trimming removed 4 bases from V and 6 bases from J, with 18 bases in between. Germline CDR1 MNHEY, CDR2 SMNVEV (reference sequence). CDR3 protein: CASSYRNQGRHGYTF. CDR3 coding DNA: TGTGCCAGCAGTTATCGTAATCAGGGTCGTCATGGCTACACCTTC.

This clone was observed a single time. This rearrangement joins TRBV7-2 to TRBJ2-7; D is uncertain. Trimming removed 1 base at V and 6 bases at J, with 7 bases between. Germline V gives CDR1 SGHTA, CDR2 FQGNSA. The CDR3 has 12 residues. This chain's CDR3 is CASSLDLAEQYF. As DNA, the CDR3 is TGTGCCAGCAGCTTAGATCTGGCCGAGCAGTACTTC.

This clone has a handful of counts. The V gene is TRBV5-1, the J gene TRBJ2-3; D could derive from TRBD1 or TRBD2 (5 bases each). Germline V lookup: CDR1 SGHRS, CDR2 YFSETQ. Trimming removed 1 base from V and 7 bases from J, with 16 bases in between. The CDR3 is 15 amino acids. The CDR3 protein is CASSLYGTQENTQYF. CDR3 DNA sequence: TGCGCCAGCAGCTTGTATGGGACCCAGGAAAATACGCAGTATTTT.

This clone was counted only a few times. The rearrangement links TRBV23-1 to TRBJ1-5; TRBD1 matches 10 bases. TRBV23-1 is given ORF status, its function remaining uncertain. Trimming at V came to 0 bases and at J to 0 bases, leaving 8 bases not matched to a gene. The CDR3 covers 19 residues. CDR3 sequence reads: CASSQSRTGGRYSNQPQHF. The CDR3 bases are TGCGCCAGCAGTCAATCGAGGACAGGGGGACGCTATAGCAATCAGCCCCAGCATTTT.

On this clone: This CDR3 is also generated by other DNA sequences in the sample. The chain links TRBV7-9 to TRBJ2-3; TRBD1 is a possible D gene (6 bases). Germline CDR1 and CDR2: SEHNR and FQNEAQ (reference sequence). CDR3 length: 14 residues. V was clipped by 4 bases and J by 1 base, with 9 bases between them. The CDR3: CASSSDRRTDTQYF. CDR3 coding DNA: TGTGCCAGCAGCTCCGACAGGCGCACAGATACGCAGTATTTT.

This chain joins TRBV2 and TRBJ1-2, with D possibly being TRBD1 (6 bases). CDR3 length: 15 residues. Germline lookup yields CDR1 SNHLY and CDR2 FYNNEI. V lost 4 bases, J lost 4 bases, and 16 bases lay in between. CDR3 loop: CASSVTGKYPYGYTF. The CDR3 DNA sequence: TGTGCCAGCAGTGTGACAGGCAAATATCCCTATGGCTACACCTTC.

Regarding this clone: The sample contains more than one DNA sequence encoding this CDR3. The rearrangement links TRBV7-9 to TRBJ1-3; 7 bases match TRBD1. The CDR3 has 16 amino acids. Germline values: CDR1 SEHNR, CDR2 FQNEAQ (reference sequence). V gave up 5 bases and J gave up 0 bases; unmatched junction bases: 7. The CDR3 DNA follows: TGTGCCAGCAGCCCCGGACAGGCGAGCTCTGGAAACACCATATATTTT. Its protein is CASSPGQASSGNTIYF.